This T cell receptor beta chain was identified in a study of shared clonotypes between healthy human individuals. How the authors handled the data: ImmunoSEQ supplied junction-only sequences lacking quality scores, so filtering was different. Profiled with immunoSEQ multiplex PCR; TCRdb holds only in-frame clones, not every one. The D gene and trimming were derived from the DNA, and the V and J assignments and clone size from that table. The sample includes about 2 million clones, roughly 94% of them seen just once. Study-level points and caveats: For sorted subsets, rarefaction showed incomplete sequencing despite large depth. Among four donors, roughly 5% of naive CD4 clonotypes were found in common. All-four-donor shared clonotypes had higher generation probabilities than non-shared clonotypes did.

Terminally differentiated effector memory CD45RA+ cells were excluded by CCR7 positive selection of CD45RO-negative cells. For this clone: The antigen is not known.

The CDR3 covers 16 residues. V was clipped by 0 bases and J by 3 bases, with 15 bases between them. Germline lookup yields CDR1 MGHRA and CDR2 YSYEKL. The rearrangement links TRBV4-1 to TRBJ2-7; D is uncertain. Material for sequencing was naive CD8+ T cells sorted from blood. This clonotype originated in a man between 18 and 29 years old in good health. The CDR3: CASSQDQWGKGYEQYF. The CDR3 coding sequence is TGCGCCAGCAGCCAAGATCAGTGGGGAAAGGGCTACGAGCAGTACTTC.